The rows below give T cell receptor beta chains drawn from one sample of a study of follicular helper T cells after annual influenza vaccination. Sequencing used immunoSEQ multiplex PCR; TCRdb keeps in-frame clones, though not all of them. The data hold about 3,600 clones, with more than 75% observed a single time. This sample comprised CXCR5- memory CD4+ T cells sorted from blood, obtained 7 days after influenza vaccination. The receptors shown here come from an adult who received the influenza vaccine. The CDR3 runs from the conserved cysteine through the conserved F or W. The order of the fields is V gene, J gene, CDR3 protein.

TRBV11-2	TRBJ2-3	CASSLAGAFTDTQYF
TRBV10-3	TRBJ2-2	CAISGQPSGANTGELFF
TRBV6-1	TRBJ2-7	CASSEGNSVTYEQYF
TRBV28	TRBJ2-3	CASSFQGSDTQYF
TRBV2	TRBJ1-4	CASSRSGTGSGKLFF
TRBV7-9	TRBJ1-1	CASSPQTGLITEAFF
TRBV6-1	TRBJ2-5	CASSQNPGAQETQYF
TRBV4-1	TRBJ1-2	CASSQRGPHNYGYTF
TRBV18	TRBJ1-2	CASSPQEGSGYGYTF
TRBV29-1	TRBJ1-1	CSHADGGNTEAFF
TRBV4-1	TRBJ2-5	CASSPAGARETQYF
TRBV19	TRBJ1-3	CASSIGVDRPVPGNTIYF
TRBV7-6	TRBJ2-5	CASRPGTGVTETQYF
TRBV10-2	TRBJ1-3	CASSLSSQRNTIYF
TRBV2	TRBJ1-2	CASNSLKGESGYGYTF
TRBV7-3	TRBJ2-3	CASSNTPSDTQYF
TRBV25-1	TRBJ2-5	CASSGGAGVWLETQYF